This is a list of T cell receptor beta chains from one sample in a study of T cells after yellow fever vaccination. TCRdb fed the 5' RACE reads into MiXCR, producing one record per CDR3 protein. This table has more than 300,000 distinct CDR3 sequences, around a tenth appearing once. The source material was CD4+ T cells sorted from PBMCs, sampled 45 days after the yellow fever booster vaccination. These receptors were taken from a man younger than 35 who received the YFV17D yellow fever vaccine. CDR3s include the opening cysteine and the closing phenylalanine or tryptophan. D genes are given only for firm matches. Size values are once, few and many counts, or a class for expanded clones, and some rows have none.

V gene: TRBV7-3; J gene: TRBJ2-1; clone size: few; D gene: TRBD2; CDR3 DNA: TGTGCCAGCTCTTCTCGGGGGGGCCAGGGCAATGAGCAGTTCTTC; CDR3 protein: CASSSRGGQGNEQFF
V gene: TRBV5-1; J gene: TRBJ1-4; clone size: few; D gene: TRBD1; CDR3 DNA: TGCGCCAGCAGCTTGACCGGGACAGTAAATGAAAAACTGTTTTTT; CDR3 protein: CASSLTGTVNEKLFF
V gene: TRBV5-1; J gene: TRBJ2-5; clone size: many; D gene: TRBD2; CDR3 DNA: TGCGCCAGCAGCATTAGCGGGGTACAAGAGACCCAGTACTTC; CDR3 protein: CASSISGVQETQYF
V gene: TRBV4-1; J gene: TRBJ1-4; clone size: NA; D gene: TRBD1; CDR3 DNA: TGCGCCAGCAGGGTGACAGGGACATCTGAAAAACTGTTTTTT; CDR3 protein: CASRVTGTSEKLFF
V gene: TRBV12-3/TRBV12-4; J gene: TRBJ1-5; clone size: few; D gene: NA; CDR3 DNA: TGTGCCAGCAGTTTACGGGCGGCGGACGATCAGCCCCAGCATTTT; CDR3 protein: CASSLRAADDQPQHF
V gene: TRBV7-3; J gene: TRBJ2-1; clone size: many; D gene: TRBD1; CDR3 DNA: TGTGCCAGCAGCTTAGGTGGACAGGGGGCAAATGAGCAGTTCTTC; CDR3 protein: CASSLGGQGANEQFF
V gene: TRBV29-1; J gene: TRBJ2-1; clone size: few; D gene: NA; CDR3 DNA: TGCAGCGTTCTTACGGATTACAATGAGCAGTTCTTC; CDR3 protein: CSVLTDYNEQFF
V gene: TRBV6-2/TRBV6-3; J gene: TRBJ2-1; clone size: few; D gene: TRBD2; CDR3 DNA: TGTGCCAGCAGTTACTCGATCCTAGCGGGGGGTTACAATGAGCAGTTCTTC; CDR3 protein: CASSYSILAGGYNEQFF
V gene: TRBV10-3; J gene: TRBJ1-5; clone size: few; D gene: TRBD1; CDR3 DNA: TGTGCCACCGCGACAGGGGAGTACAATCAGCCCCAGCATTTT; CDR3 protein: CATATGEYNQPQHF
V gene: TRBV6-4; J gene: TRBJ2-1; clone size: few; D gene: TRBD1; CDR3 DNA: TGTGCCAGCAGTCGGCTGGGACAGGGGGACCGTGAGCAGTTCTTC; CDR3 protein: CASSRLGQGDREQFF
V gene: TRBV19; J gene: TRBJ1-3; clone size: NA; D gene: TRBD1; CDR3 DNA: TGTGCCAGTAGTATCTCGACAGGGACTGGAAACACCATATATTTT; CDR3 protein: CASSISTGTGNTIYF
V gene: TRBV6-6; J gene: TRBJ2-6; clone size: NA; D gene: TRBD1; CDR3 DNA: TGTGCCAGCAGTTACTCCGGGACAGGGTTTTCTGGGGCCAACGTCCTGACTTTC; CDR3 protein: CASSYSGTGFSGANVLTF
V gene: TRBV25-1; J gene: TRBJ2-5; clone size: many; D gene: TRBD1; CDR3 DNA: TGTGCGGCGACAGGGCCCATGGCGACCCAGTACTTC; CDR3 protein: CAATGPMATQYF
V gene: TRBV12-3/TRBV12-4; J gene: TRBJ2-1; clone size: NA; D gene: NA; CDR3 DNA: TGTGCCAGCAGTCCGCGGAATTACAATGAGCAGTTCTTC; CDR3 protein: CASSPRNYNEQFF
V gene: TRBV6-2/TRBV6-3; J gene: TRBJ1-5; clone size: NA; D gene: NA; CDR3 DNA: TGTGCCAGCACCAGGAGGAGAGACTGGGATCAGCCCCAGCATTTT; CDR3 protein: CASTRRRDWDQPQHF
V gene: TRBV5-6; J gene: TRBJ2-5; clone size: NA; D gene: TRBD1; CDR3 DNA: TGTGCCAGCAGCCCGATGACAGGGGACCAAGAGACCCAGTACTTC; CDR3 protein: CASSPMTGDQETQYF
V gene: TRBV27; J gene: TRBJ2-5; clone size: NA; D gene: NA; CDR3 DNA: TGTGCCAGCAGTTTATGGAAAGCAGGCGGAGAGACCCAGTACTTC; CDR3 protein: CASSLWKAGGETQYF
V gene: TRBV3-1; J gene: TRBJ2-3; clone size: few; D gene: NA; CDR3 DNA: TGTGCCAGCAGCCAAGATACTTTCACAGATACGCAGTATTTT; CDR3 protein: CASSQDTFTDTQYF
V gene: TRBV5-4; J gene: TRBJ2-2; clone size: NA; D gene: TRBD2; CDR3 DNA: TGTGCCAGCAGCTTTCCGGGACTAGCGGGTACCGGGGAGCTGTTTTTT; CDR3 protein: CASSFPGLAGTGELFF
V gene: TRBV6-2/TRBV6-3; J gene: TRBJ2-1; clone size: few; D gene: NA; CDR3 DNA: TGTGCCAGTAAGACGGGTATACTGTACAATGAGCAGTTCTTC; CDR3 protein: CASKTGILYNEQFF
V gene: TRBV7-2; J gene: TRBJ2-3; clone size: NA; D gene: TRBD2; CDR3 DNA: TGTGCCAGCAGCTTAAGGCGGGGGGCTCAGGATACGCAGTATTTT; CDR3 protein: CASSLRRGAQDTQYF
V gene: TRBV7-9; J gene: TRBJ2-1; clone size: many; D gene: NA; CDR3 DNA: TGTGCCAGCAGAACGGAGGGGGGCAATGAGCAGTTCTTC; CDR3 protein: CASRTEGGNEQFF
V gene: TRBV12-3/TRBV12-4; J gene: TRBJ1-1; clone size: few; D gene: NA; CDR3 DNA: TGTGCCAGCAGTTTTACAGGGCGAAACACTGAAGCTTTCTTT; CDR3 protein: CASSFTGRNTEAFF
V gene: TRBV12-3/TRBV12-4; J gene: TRBJ1-2; clone size: NA; D gene: NA; CDR3 DNA: TGTGCCAGCAGCCCGACAGGAGTGCATGGCTACACCTTC; CDR3 protein: CASSPTGVHGYTF